These T cell receptor beta chains were read from a single sample in a study of blood T cell repertoires in COVID-19. This table comes from immunoSEQ multiplex PCR, and its TCRdb copy is limited to in-frame clones, with some not included. The repertoire consists of under 200,000 clones, with under 95% occurring once and the leading ten covering approximately 2%. Sequenced material: peripheral blood. All receptors come from a man aged 18 to 35 with acute or convalescent COVID-19. The CDR3 runs from the conserved cysteine through the conserved F or W. D genes are given only for firm matches. Clone size, where shown, is once, few, many, or a class for clones that have expanded.

>NA|NA|TRBJ2-3|TRBV30
CAWRPGWMRVERDTQYF
TGTGCCTGGAGGCCAGGCTGGATGCGGGTGGAGCGGGATACGCAGTATTTT
>TRBD2|NA|TRBJ2-2|TRBV15
CATSRERQGGGELFF
TGTGCCACCAGCAGAGAACGGCAGGGAGGGGGGGAGCTGTTTTTT
>TRBD2|once|TRBJ2-3|TRBV30
CAWSVLAGGPGDTQYF
TGTGCCTGGAGTGTACTAGCGGGAGGGCCGGGGGATACGCAGTATTTT
>NA|NA|TRBJ1-4|TRBV3-1/TRBV3-2
CASSQDSSVYEKLFF
TGTGCCAGCAGCCAAGACTCCAGCGTTTATGAAAAACTGTTTTTT
>TRBD1|NA|TRBJ1-1|TRBV5-1
CASSTQTGTPEAFF
TGCGCCAGCAGCACCCAGACAGGGACGCCTGAAGCTTTCTTT
>TRBD1|NA|TRBJ1-4|TRBV5-6
CASSFLDRGNEKLFF
TGTGCCAGCAGCTTCCTGGACAGGGGAAATGAAAAACTGTTTTTT
>TRBD2|NA|TRBJ2-7|TRBV7-6
CASSHTGGSYEQYF
TGTGCCAGCAGCCACACGGGGGGTTCCTACGAGCAGTACTTC
>TRBD2|once|TRBJ2-7|TRBV4-2
CASSQEETSGHEQYF
TGTGCCAGCAGCCAAGAGGAGACTAGCGGCCACGAGCAGTACTTC
>NA|NA|TRBJ1-1|TRBV3-1/TRBV3-2
CASSPQGRGTEAFF
TGTGCCAGCAGCCCGCAGGGTAGAGGAACTGAAGCTTTCTTT
>NA|NA|TRBJ1-2|TRBV5-6
CASSLDGGNYGYTF
TGTGCCAGCAGCTTGGATGGGGGCAACTATGGCTACACCTTC
>TRBD2|NA|TRBJ2-3|TRBV10-3
CAISASGAVDTQYF
TGTGCCATCAGCGCTAGCGGGGCTGTAGATACGCAGTATTTT
>TRBD1|NA|TRBJ1-4|TRBV18
CASSHGQGVNEKLFF
TGTGCCAGCTCACACGGACAGGGGGTAAATGAAAAACTGTTTTTT
>TRBD2|NA|TRBJ2-1|TRBV5-1
CASSTTSGSSYNEQFF
TGCGCCAGCAGCACTACTAGCGGGAGCTCCTACAATGAGCAGTTCTTC
>TRBD1|NA|TRBJ1-2|TRBV11-2
CASSPRAGTGSSIYGYTF
TGTGCCAGCAGCCCACGGGCGGGGACAGGGAGCAGCATCTATGGCTACACCTTC
>TRBD2|NA|TRBJ2-4|TRBV4-1
CASSEGLAGILAKNIQYF
TGCGCCAGCAGCGAGGGACTAGCGGGGATACTAGCCAAAAACATTCAGTACTTC
>TRBD1|NA|TRBJ1-6|TRBV7-2
CASSSLGQGNSPLHF
TGTGCCAGCAGCTCTCTGGGACAGGGCAATTCACCCCTCCACTTT
>TRBD1|NA|TRBJ1-2|TRBV19
CASSVRQGGYGYTF
TGTGCCAGTAGTGTGAGACAGGGAGGCTATGGCTACACCTTC
>TRBD2|NA|TRBJ2-5|TRBV25-1
CASTRMGGETQYF
TGTGCCAGCACTCGGATGGGGGGGGAGACCCAGTACTTC
>TRBD1|once|TRBJ1-5|TRBV10-3
CAIRDRGSNQPQHF
TGTGCCATCAGGGACAGGGGTAGCAATCAGCCCCAGCATTTT
>TRBD1|NA|TRBJ1-6|TRBV5-1
CASSLGRIGQGHNSPLHF
TGCGCCAGCAGCTTGGGCCGTATAGGACAGGGACATAATTCACCCCTCCACTTT
>TRBD2|NA|TRBJ2-1|TRBV5-1
CASSLASGDSYNEQFF
TGCGCCAGCAGCTTGGCTAGCGGAGACTCCTACAATGAGCAGTTCTTC
>TRBD1|NA|TRBJ1-1|TRBV9
CASSEGTGDEAFF
TGTGCCAGCAGCGAAGGGACAGGTGATGAAGCTTTCTTT
>TRBD2|once|TRBJ2-3|TRBV9
CASSAPSGGTDTQYF
TGTGCCAGCAGCGCCCCTAGCGGGGGCACAGATACGCAGTATTTT
>NA|NA|TRBJ2-7|TRBV27
CASSFGQLIYEQYF
TGTGCCAGCAGTTTTGGGCAGCTAATCTACGAGCAGTACTTC
>TRBD1|once|TRBJ1-2|TRBV5-5
CASSLERTGDYGYTF
TGTGCCAGCAGCTTGGAAAGGACAGGGGACTATGGCTACACCTTC
>TRBD2|NA|TRBJ2-1|TRBV25-1
CASSQPGLEVSSEQFF
TGTGCCAGCAGTCAACCCGGACTAGAGGTCTCAAGTGAGCAGTTCTTC
>NA|NA|TRBJ2-2|TRBV6-5
CASIKLHGTGELFF
TGTGCCAGCATCAAACTACACGGAACCGGGGAGCTGTTTTTT
>NA|once|TRBJ2-1|TRBV27
CASRPSGGSNEQFF
TGTGCCAGCCGCCCCAGTGGGGGGAGCAATGAGCAGTTCTTC
>TRBD1|NA|TRBJ2-1|TRBV28
CASSPGTGPNEQFF
TGTGCCAGCAGTCCCGGGACAGGGCCCAATGAGCAGTTCTTC
>NA|NA|TRBJ1-1|TRBV19
CASSLRGMGTEAFF
TGTGCCAGTAGTTTGCGGGGAATGGGCACTGAAGCTTTCTTT
>TRBD1|NA|TRBJ1-1|TRBV3-1/TRBV3-2
CASSQRDREAFF
TGTGCCAGCAGCCAGAGGGACAGAGAAGCTTTCTTT